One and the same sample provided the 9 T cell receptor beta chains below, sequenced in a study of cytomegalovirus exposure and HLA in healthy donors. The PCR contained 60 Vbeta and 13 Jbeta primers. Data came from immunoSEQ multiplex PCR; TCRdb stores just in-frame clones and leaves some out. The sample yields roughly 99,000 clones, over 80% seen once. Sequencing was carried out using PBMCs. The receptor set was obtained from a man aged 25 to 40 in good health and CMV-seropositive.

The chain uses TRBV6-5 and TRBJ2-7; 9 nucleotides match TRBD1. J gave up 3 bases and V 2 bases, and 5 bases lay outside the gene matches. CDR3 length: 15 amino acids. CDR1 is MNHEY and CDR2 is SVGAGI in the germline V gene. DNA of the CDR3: TGTGCCAGCAGTTACGGACAGGGGATCCTCTACGAGCAGTACTTC. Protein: CASSYGQGILYEQYF.

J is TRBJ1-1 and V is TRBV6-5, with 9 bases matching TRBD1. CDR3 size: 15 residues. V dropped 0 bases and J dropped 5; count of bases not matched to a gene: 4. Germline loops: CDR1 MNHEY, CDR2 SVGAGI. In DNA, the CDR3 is TGTGCCAGCAGTTACTCCGTGACAGGGGGGACTGAAGCTTTCTTT. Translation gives CASSYSVTGGTEAFF.

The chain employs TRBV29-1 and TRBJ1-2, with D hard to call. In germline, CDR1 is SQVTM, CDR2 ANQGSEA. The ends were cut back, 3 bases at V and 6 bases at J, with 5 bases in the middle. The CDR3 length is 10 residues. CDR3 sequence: CSVDGDGYTF. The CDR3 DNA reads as TGCAGCGTTGACGGGGATGGCTACACCTTC.

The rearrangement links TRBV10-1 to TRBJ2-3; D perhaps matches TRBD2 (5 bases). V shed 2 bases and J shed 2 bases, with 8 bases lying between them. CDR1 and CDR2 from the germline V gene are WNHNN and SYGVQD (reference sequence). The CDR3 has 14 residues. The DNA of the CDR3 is TGCGCCAGCAGTGAGCTGGGAGCCACAGATACGCAGTATTTT. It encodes CASSELGATDTQYF.

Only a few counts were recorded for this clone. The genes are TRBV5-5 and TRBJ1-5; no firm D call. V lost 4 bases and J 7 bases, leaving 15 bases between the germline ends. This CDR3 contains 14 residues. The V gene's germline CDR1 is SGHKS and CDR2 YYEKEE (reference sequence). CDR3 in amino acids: CASSLWEGGQPQHF. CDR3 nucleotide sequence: TGTGCCAGCAGCCTCTGGGAGGGCGGGCAGCCCCAGCATTTT.

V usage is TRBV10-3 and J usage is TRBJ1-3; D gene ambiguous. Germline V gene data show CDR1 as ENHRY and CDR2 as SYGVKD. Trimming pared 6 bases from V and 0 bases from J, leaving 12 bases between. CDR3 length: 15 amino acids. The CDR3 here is CAIRNLDTSGNTIYF. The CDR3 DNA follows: TGTGCCATCAGGAACTTAGACACCTCTGGAAACACCATATATTTT.

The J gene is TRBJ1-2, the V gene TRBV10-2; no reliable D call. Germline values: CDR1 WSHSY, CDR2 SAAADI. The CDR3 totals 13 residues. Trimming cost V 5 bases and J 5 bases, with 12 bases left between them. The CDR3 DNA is TGCGCCAGCAGTTCGACATACCCTTATGGCTACACCTTC. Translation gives CASSSTYPYGYTF.

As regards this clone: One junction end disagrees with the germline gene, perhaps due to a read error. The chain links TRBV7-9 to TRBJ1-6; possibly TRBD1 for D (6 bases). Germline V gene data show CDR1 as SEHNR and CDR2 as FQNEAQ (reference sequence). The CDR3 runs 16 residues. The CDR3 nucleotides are TGTTCCAGCAGCTTAGCCGGGGGGCGCTACTCTTCACCCCTCCACTTT. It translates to CSSSLAGGRYSSPLHF.

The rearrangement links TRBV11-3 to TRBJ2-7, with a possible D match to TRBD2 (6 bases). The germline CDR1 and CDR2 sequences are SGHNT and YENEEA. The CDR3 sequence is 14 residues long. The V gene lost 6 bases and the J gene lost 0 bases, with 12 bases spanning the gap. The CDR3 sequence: CASSWGEYSYEQYF. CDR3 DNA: TGTGCCAGCAGTTGGGGGGAATACTCCTACGAGCAGTACTTC.